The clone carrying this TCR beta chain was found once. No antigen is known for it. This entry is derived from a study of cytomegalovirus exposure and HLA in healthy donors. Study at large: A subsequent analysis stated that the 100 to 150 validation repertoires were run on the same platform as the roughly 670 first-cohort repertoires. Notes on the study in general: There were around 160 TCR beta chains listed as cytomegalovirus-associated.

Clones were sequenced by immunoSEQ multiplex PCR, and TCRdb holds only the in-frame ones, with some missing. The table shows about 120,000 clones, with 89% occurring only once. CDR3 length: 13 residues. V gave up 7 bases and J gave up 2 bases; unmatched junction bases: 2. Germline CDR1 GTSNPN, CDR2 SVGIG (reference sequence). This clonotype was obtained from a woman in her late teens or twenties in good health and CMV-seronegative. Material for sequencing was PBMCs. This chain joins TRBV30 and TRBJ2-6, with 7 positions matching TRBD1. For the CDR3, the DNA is TGTGCCTACGACAGGGCTGGGGCCAACGTCCTGACTTTC. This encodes CAYDRAGANVLTF.